This passage covers 6 T cell receptor beta chains from one sample sequenced in a study of cytomegalovirus exposure and HLA in healthy donors. PCR employed 60 Vbeta and 13 Jbeta primers. The assay was immunoSEQ multiplex PCR, and TCRdb's table has in-frame clones only and misses some. Of more than 150,000 clones in the sample, 87% are singletons; the top ten hold 0.2% to 0.3%. Sequenced sample: PBMCs. These receptor sequences come from a girl under two years old in good health and CMV-seronegative.

The chain links TRBV12-5 to TRBJ2-2, with D maybe TRBD1 (6 bases). The CDR3 is 19 residues long. Trimming took 0 bases from V and 5 from J, leaving 22 bases between them. Germline V gene lookup returns CDR1 LGHNT and CDR2 FRNRAP. Here the CDR3 reads CASGLVLGQSPLETGELFF. As DNA, the CDR3 is TGTGCTAGTGGTTTGGTACTAGGACAGTCACCACTTGAAACCGGGGAGCTGTTTTTT.

V gene TRBV19 combines with J gene TRBJ2-7; possibly TRBD2 for D (6 bases). V was trimmed by 5 bases and J by 3 bases, leaving 14 bases between them. Germline CDR1 and CDR2: LNHDA and SQIVND (reference sequence). The CDR3 has 14 residues. The CDR3 loop reads CASSLGGTYYEQYF. DNA of the CDR3: TGTGCCAGTAGTCTGGGCGGGACTTACTACGAGCAGTACTTC. Filled out from reference TRBV19 and TRBJ2-7, the complete variable domain reads DGGITQSPKYLFRKEGQNVTLSCEQNLNHDAMYWYRQDPGQGLRLIYYSQIVNDFQKGDIAEGYSVSREKKESFPLTVTSAQKNPTAFYLCASSLGGTYYEQYFGPGTRLTVT.

The chain links TRBV30 to TRBJ1-1; D ambiguous. The germline V gene has CDR1 GTSNPN and CDR2 SVGIG (reference sequence). This CDR3 spans 11 amino acids. Trimming removed 7 bases at V and 6 bases at J, with 12 bases between. The DNA for the CDR3 is TGTGCCTATGCCCTCGGGGCTGAAGCTTTCTTT. Its protein is CAYALGAEAFF.

CDR3 sequence reads: CASSDRLSPYGYTF. CDR3 nucleotides: TGTGCCAGTAGCGACAGGTTATCCCCCTATGGCTACACCTTC. V usage is TRBV19 and J usage is TRBJ1-2, with a weak D call TRBD1 (6 bases). CDR3 length: 14 amino acids. Germline V gene lookup returns CDR1 LNHDA and CDR2 SQIVND (reference sequence). The V gene lost 6 bases and the J gene lost 4 bases, with 15 bases spanning the gap.

The V and J genes are TRBV11-2 and TRBJ1-1; 9 nucleotides line up with TRBD1. The CDR3 totals 18 residues. V was pared by 4 bases and J by 3 bases, with 15 bases of the junction left unmatched. Per germline, CDR1 SGHAT and CDR2 FQNNGV. Here the CDR3 DNA reads TGTGCCAGCAGCTGGGGACAGGGCGCGTTTGTGGGGGACACTGAAGCTTTCTTT. It is translated as CASSWGQGAFVGDTEAFF.

The rearrangement links TRBV5-4 to TRBJ1-1; 8 nucleotides line up with TRBD1. CDR1 is SGHNT, CDR2 YYREEE, per germline (reference sequence). This CDR3 region has 16 residues. With 4 bases clipped from V and 0 bases from J, the junction kept 8 bases outside the gene matches. The CDR3 spells CASSQARQGLNTEAFF. The CDR3 DNA reads as TGTGCCAGCAGCCAGGCCCGACAGGGGTTGAACACTGAAGCTTTCTTT.